This TCR beta chain was identified in a study of CD8+ T cells in alopecia areata. CDR3 length equals 16 residues. After removal of 4 bases from V and 8 bases from J, the junction contained 12 bases not matched to a gene. Germline V gene sequence: CDR1 SQVTM, CDR2 ANQGSEA. RNA was isolated and reverse transcribed to cDNA, the sequencing template. This table comes from immunoSEQ multiplex PCR, and its TCRdb copy is limited to in-frame clones, with some not included. The table has 70,000 to 95,000 clones, roughly 50% seen once; the top ten hold around 5%. Cell sorting was applied to PBMCs, and CD4+ and CD8+ T cells were collected. This clone was seen a handful of times. Its specificity is unknown. Study-wide results and limits: Lesional scalp exceeded normal scalp in clonality, especially in alopecia totalis/universalis. Unlike in mice, where it was clearer, TCR sharing across patients was less clear, possibly HLA-related.

The sample consisted of NKG2D-high CD8+ T cells sorted from blood. This TCR was sampled from a human donor with alopecia areata. The chain uses TRBV29-1 and TRBJ2-1, with 12 nucleotides matching TRBD2. CDR3 loop: CSVVPNSSGGAYEQFF. The CDR3 DNA follows: TGCAGCGTTGTCCCCAATTCTAGCGGGGGGGCCTATGAGCAGTTCTTC.